The rows below give T cell receptor beta chains drawn from one sample of a study of T cells after somatic rescue of genetic block. TCRdb's copy holds only in-frame clones and misses some; the assay was immunoSEQ multiplex PCR. The sample has approximately 110,000 clones; about 90% are singletons. The sequencing input was peripheral blood mononuclear cells (PBMCs). These receptors all come from a woman under 30. Both conserved end residues are part of each CDR3. The order of the fields is J gene, D gene, V gene, clone size, CDR3 DNA, CDR3 protein. D genes are given only for firm matches. Only some rows state a clone size, as once, few, many or a class for expanded clones.

TRBJ2-7	TRBD2	TRBV27	once	TGTGCCAGCAGTTTGCGGGGGGTTGCCTACGAGCAGTACTTC	CASSLRGVAYEQYF
TRBJ1-4	NA	TRBV4-3	NA	TGCGCCAGCAGCCAATCCTCCACCGGGAATGAAAAACTGTTTTTT	CASSQSSTGNEKLFF
TRBJ2-7	NA	TRBV2	NA	TGTGCCAGCAACCGGGACACCTCCTACGAGCAGTACTTC	CASNRDTSYEQYF
TRBJ1-2	NA	TRBV4-1	NA	TGCGCCAGCAGCCAATTACAGGGTGGGTATGGCTACACCTTC	CASSQLQGGYGYTF
TRBJ2-3	NA	TRBV10-3	NA	TGTGCCATCAGTGAGTCGTATGAGTGGAATACGCAGTATTTT	CAISESYEWNTQYF
TRBJ2-2	TRBD2	TRBV15	NA	TGTGCCACCTCGCGGGGGAGTACCGGGGAGCTGTTTTTT	CATSRGSTGELFF
TRBJ1-2	TRBD1	TRBV5-4	NA	TGTGCCAGCAGCTTAGAGGGACAGGGGCCTAACTATGGCTACACCTTC	CASSLEGQGPNYGYTF
TRBJ2-5	NA	TRBV5-6	NA	TGTGCCAGCAGCAGCCCACTTGTCGGGGAGACCCAGTACTTC	CASSSPLVGETQYF
TRBJ1-2	NA	TRBV4-3	NA	TGCGCCAGCAGCCAAGACCACTATGGCTACACCTTC	CASSQDHYGYTF
TRBJ2-7	NA	TRBV18	NA	TGTGCCAGCTCACCACCGGGACAACCCTACGAGCAGTACTTC	CASSPPGQPYEQYF
TRBJ1-6	NA	TRBV29-1	NA	TGCAGCGTTGGGTCGTCGTATAATTCACCCCTCCACTTT	CSVGSSYNSPLHF